These 9 T cell receptor beta chains share one sample of origin, sequenced in a study of cytomegalovirus exposure and HLA in healthy donors. Vbeta (60) and Jbeta (13) primers were used in the PCR. Generated by immunoSEQ multiplex PCR, the TCRdb table keeps only in-frame clones and is missing some. The table has around 150,000 clones, around 80% seen once. The material sequenced was PBMCs. The receptors were sampled from a male donor in good health and CMV-seronegative.

The chain employs TRBV7-2 and TRBJ1-1, with D perhaps TRBD1 (6 bases). The CDR3 is made up of 14 amino acids. The germline V gene has CDR1 SGHTA and CDR2 FQGNSA. Trimming took off 4 bases at V and 5 bases at J, with 14 bases between the two ends. CDR3 amino acids: CASSSTTGLTEAFF. In nucleotides, the CDR3 is TGTGCCAGCAGCTCCACTACAGGGTTGACTGAAGCTTTCTTT.

The chain employs TRBV7-2 and TRBJ1-2, with D possibly being TRBD1 (5 bases). This CDR3 region has 13 residues. The germline CDR1 and CDR2 sequences are SGHTA and FQGNSA. V gave up 5 bases and J gave up 6 bases, with 13 bases separating them. The CDR3 spells CASSQGGVDGYTF. Written as DNA, the CDR3 is TGTGCCAGCAGCCAGGGAGGGGTTGATGGCTACACCTTC.

The rearrangement joins TRBV10-2 to TRBJ1-3, with D possibly TRBD1 on 6 matching bases. In germline, CDR1 is WSHSY, CDR2 SAAADI. CDR3 length equals 16 residues. Trimming shortened V by 0 bases and J by 10 bases, and 19 bases separated the two germline ends. CDR3 sequence (DNA): TGCGCCAGCAGTGAGTCCGCGACAGGCCTCTTACGGACCATATATTTT. The encoded protein is CASSESATGLLRTIYF.

The V and J genes are TRBV28 and TRBJ1-4, with D tentatively TRBD1 (6 bases). The CDR3 covers 14 residues. Germline V lookup: CDR1 MDHEN, CDR2 SYDVKM. The V end was cut by 6 bases, the J end by 3 bases, with 11 bases between. CDR3 bases: TGTGCCAGCAGCTTGACAGGAGCTAATGAAAAACTGTTTTTT. Translated, it gives CASSLTGANEKLFF.

CDR3 DNA sequence: TGTGCCAGCAATACTGAGCGGGAGGTCGGGGAGCTGTTTTTT. Its protein is CASNTEREVGELFF. V usage is TRBV28 and J usage is TRBJ2-2, with 9 bases matching TRBD2. J was trimmed by 7 bases and V by 7 bases; bases with no gene match: 7. The germline gives CDR1 MDHEN, CDR2 SYDVKM. The length of the CDR3 is 14 residues.

The chain combines TRBV4-3 with TRBJ2-1; 9 nucleotides align to TRBD2. J was trimmed by 4 bases and V by 0 bases; bases with no gene match: 13. CDR3 length equals 19 residues. Per germline, CDR1 LGHNA and CDR2 YSLEER. CDR3 residues: CASSQEFGTSLRTYNEQFF. CDR3 DNA sequence: TGCGCCAGCAGCCAAGAATTTGGGACTAGCTTAAGAACTTACAATGAGCAGTTCTTC.

V usage is TRBV7-2 and J usage is TRBJ1-2; perhaps TRBD1 as D (6 bases). CDR1 and CDR2 (germline): SGHTA, FQGNSA. This CDR3 has 13 amino acids. Trimming shortened V by 5 bases and J by 4 bases, and 11 bases separated the two germline ends. The CDR3 here is CASSPRTAYGYTF. DNA of the CDR3: TGTGCCAGCAGCCCCCGGACAGCCTATGGCTACACCTTC.

The chain has TRBV5-6 and TRBJ1-2; D not resolved. The CDR3 contains 12 residues. V gave up 5 bases and J gave up 5 bases, with 10 bases separating them. Germline V lookup: CDR1 SGHDT, CDR2 YYEEEE. In DNA form, the CDR3 reads TGTGCCAGCAGTTCTAGGCGTTATGGCTACACCTTC. Encoded protein: CASSSRRYGYTF.

This chain uses TRBV7-3 with TRBJ1-6, with 7 bases lining up with TRBD1. The junction had 2 bases not matched to a gene; V was cut back by 2 bases and J by 7 bases. The germline V gene encodes CDR1 SGHTA and CDR2 FQGTGA. CDR3 length: 14 residues. The CDR3 nucleotides are TGTGCCAGCAGCTTATTACAGGGGAATTCACCCCTCCACTTT. Protein product: CASSLLQGNSPLHF.